The 19 T cell receptor beta chains listed next were all sequenced from one sample in a study of T cell repertoires in cytomegalovirus infection. TCRdb re-derived calls from the reads in MiXCR, one entry per CDR3 protein. The sample carries approximately 170,000 distinct CDR3 sequences, 17% recorded once. Input material: CD8+ T cells from PBMCs. The origin of the receptors is a human donor in good health (CMV status not recorded). Some clones in this sample may be carry-over from other donors' samples.

Points on this clonotype: Germline and junction disagree at one end, which may indicate a read error. This chain connects TRBV20-1 to TRBJ2-7; TRBD2 might be the D (7 bases). The CDR3 extends over 13 amino acids. Germline CDR1 is DFQATT and CDR2 is SNEGSKA (reference sequence). The CDR3 protein is CSARGRGPYEQSF. CDR3 coding DNA: TGCAGTGCTAGAGGGCGGGGGCCCTACGAGCAGTCCTTC.

V and J are TRBV20-1 and TRBJ2-5; D is ambiguous. Trimming took 0 bases from V and 2 from J, leaving 7 bases between them. This CDR3 region has 13 residues. CDR1 is DFQATT and CDR2 is SNEGSKA in the germline V gene (reference sequence). The chain's CDR3 is CSAREPKQETQYF. The CDR3 region has the DNA TGCAGTGCTAGAGAACCAAAGCAAGAGACCCAGTACTTC.

The chain uses TRBV6-2 or TRBV6-3 and TRBJ2-2, with a weak D call TRBD2 (5 bases). Trimming shortened V by 2 bases and J by 3 bases, and 10 bases separated the two germline ends. CDR1 and CDR2 (germline): MNHEY, SVGEGT. This CDR3 region has 15 residues. In nucleotides, the CDR3 is TGTGCCAGCAGTTACGAGGGAGAGGACACCGGGGAGCTGTTTTTT. It encodes CASSYEGEDTGELFF.

Only a few counts were recorded for this clonotype. J is TRBJ2-7 and V is TRBV28, with 8 bases fitting TRBD2. CDR1 and CDR2 from the germline V gene are MDHEN and SYDVKM. The V segment lost 4 bases and the J segment 3 bases; nucleotides outside the gene matches: 17. There are 18 residues in the CDR3. The CDR3 spells CASSSVAGTRAPSYEQYF. In nucleotides, the CDR3 is TGTGCCAGCAGTTCAGTAGCGGGAACCCGGGCACCCAGCTACGAGCAGTACTTC. The full variable domain, completed using reference TRBV28 and TRBJ2-7, is DVKVTQSSRYLVKRTGEKVFLECVQDMDHENMFWYRQDPGLGLRLIYFSYDVKMKEKGDIPEGYSVSREKKERFSLILESASTNQTSMYLCASSSVAGTRAPSYEQYFGPGTRLTVT.

A few counts support this clonotype. J is TRBJ2-5 and V is TRBV12-3 or TRBV12-4, with 11 nucleotides matching TRBD1. The CDR3 runs to 14 residues. Trimming cost V 6 bases and J 5 bases; bases outside gene matches: 5. The CDR3 nucleotides are TGTGCCAGCAGAGGACAGGGGGCGAGGGAGACCCAGTACTTC. This translates into CASRGQGARETQYF.

This sequence joins TRBV11-2 and TRBJ1-1; TRBD1 matches at 12 bases. In germline, CDR1 is SGHAT, CDR2 FQNNGV. Germline trimming cut 4 bases from V and 5 bases from J; bases unmatched to any gene: 8. The CDR3 runs 16 residues. The DNA of the CDR3 is TGTGCCAGCAGCTCGGGGGACAGGGGGCGAAGGACTGAAGCTTTCTTT. It is translated as CASSSGDRGRRTEAFF.

The rearrangement links TRBV14 to TRBJ2-7; no definite D call. This CDR3 contains 12 residues. The germline V gene has CDR1 SGHDN and CDR2 FVKESK. The germline V and J ends were trimmed by 1 base and 6 bases, with 7 bases remaining between them. The CDR3 nucleotides read TGTGCCAGCAGCCAAGTGATTACCGAGCAGTACTTC. Encoded protein: CASSQVITEQYF.

This clonotype was detected many times. The V and J genes are TRBV12-5 and TRBJ2-7; 8 nucleotides line up with TRBD2. With 6 bases clipped from V and 5 bases from J, the junction kept 6 bases outside the gene matches. Germline V lookup: CDR1 LGHNT, CDR2 FRNRAP. The CDR3 runs to 13 residues. CDR3 sequence: CASGSSGGHEQYF. CDR3 sequence (DNA): TGTGCTAGTGGCTCCTCGGGGGGGCACGAGCAGTACTTC.

This clonotype was counted only a few times. The chain couples TRBV28 to TRBJ2-4, with D possibly being TRBD1 (5 bases). The CDR3 sequence is 19 residues long. The V and J ends lost 4 bases and 0 bases respectively, with 22 bases between them. Germline CDR1 MDHEN, CDR2 SYDVKM. In nucleotides, the CDR3 is TGTGCCAGCAGTTACCCACCAGCAGGCGACAGATTAGCCAAAAACATTCAGTACTTC. Its translation is CASSYPPAGDRLAKNIQYF.

The chain carries TRBV7-6 and TRBJ2-1, with D perhaps matching TRBD1 (6 bases). V lost 6 bases to trimming and J lost 11 bases, with 17 bases between them. In germline, CDR1 is SGHVS, CDR2 FNYEAQ. This CDR3 contains 13 residues. In nucleotides, the CDR3 is TGTGCCAGCAGGGGTAATCAGGGGTCGAAGCAGTTCTTC. Residues: CASRGNQGSKQFF.

The chain links TRBV11-2 to TRBJ2-1; a possible D gene is TRBD2 (5 bases). The CDR3 totals 15 residues. V was shortened by 0 bases and J by 8 bases, with 14 bases between the two germline ends. Germline V gene data show CDR1 as SGHAT and CDR2 as FQNNGV. The CDR3 DNA follows: TGTGCCAGCAGCTTAGATTTCCGGGGAAACTATGAGCAGTTCTTC. Translated: CASSLDFRGNYEQFF.

V usage is TRBV6-2 or TRBV6-3 and J usage is TRBJ1-1; D possibly corresponds to TRBD1 (5 bases). In germline, CDR1 is MNHEY, CDR2 SVGEGT. V was shortened by 7 bases and J by 3 bases, with 18 bases between the two germline ends. This CDR3 has 15 amino acids. The DNA of the CDR3 is TGTGCCAGCACTGGCATTGGGGGAGAGGACACTGAAGCTTTCTTT. Its protein is CASTGIGGEDTEAFF.

The J gene is TRBJ1-3, the V gene TRBV15; D is undetermined. Germline assignment: CDR1 LNHNV and CDR2 YYDKDF (reference sequence). Trimming shortened V by 11 bases and J by 3 bases, and 14 bases separated the two germline ends. The CDR3 is 13 residues long. Written as DNA, the CDR3 is TGTGCCGCCACTACCGACGGTGGAAACACCATATATTTT. Residues: CAATTDGGNTIYF.

This clonotype was counted many times. The gene calls are TRBV28 and TRBJ2-1; no clear D. The CDR3 covers 15 residues. CDR1 and CDR2 (germline): MDHEN, SYDVKM. V lost 5 bases to trimming and J lost 0 bases, with 11 bases between them. CDR3 loop: CASSLRPLSYNEQFF. The CDR3 region has the DNA TGTGCCAGCAGTCTCCGACCTCTCTCCTACAATGAGCAGTTCTTC.

This clonotype was picked up a small number of times. The J gene is TRBJ2-7, the V gene TRBV12-3 or TRBV12-4; TRBD2 is a possible D gene (6 bases). V gave up 6 bases and J gave up 0 bases, with 15 bases separating them. CDR3 length: 15 residues. For the CDR3, the DNA is TGTGCCAGCAGACCGGGGGTGTCCAGCTCCTACGAGCAGTACTTC. This translates into CASRPGVSSSYEQYF.

This clonotype has just a few counts. The chain recombines TRBV4-2 with TRBJ1-5; D unclear. The germline V and J ends were trimmed by 0 bases and 5 bases, with 14 bases remaining between them. In germline, CDR1 is LGHNA, CDR2 YNFKEQ. CDR3 length: 16 amino acids. CDR3 in amino acids: CASSQDVVSVYQPQHF. In DNA, the CDR3 is TGTGCCAGCAGCCAAGACGTCGTTTCAGTCTATCAGCCCCAGCATTTT.

V gene TRBV7-6 combines with J gene TRBJ2-1; TRBD1 might be the D (6 bases). The V end was cut by 3 bases, the J end by 9 bases, with 12 bases between. Germline V lookup: CDR1 SGHVS, CDR2 FNYEAQ. CDR3 length equals 13 residues. The CDR3 here is CASSFVQGGEQFF. As DNA, the CDR3 is TGTGCCAGCAGCTTCGTACAGGGCGGTGAGCAGTTCTTC.

This chain links TRBV7-8 with TRBJ2-1; 12 positions match TRBD2. The CDR3 extends over 19 amino acids. The V gene end was trimmed by 3 bases and the J gene end by 5 bases; junction bases not matched to a gene: 14. Germline assignment: CDR1 SGHVS and CDR2 FQNEAQ. The CDR3 DNA reads as TGTGCCAGCAGCTTCGGGGGGGCTCTAGCGGGAGGGCCCCACAATGAGCAGTTCTTC. This codes for CASSFGGALAGGPHNEQFF.

Only a few counts were recorded for this clonotype. The rearrangement joins TRBV19 to TRBJ1-1; no definite D call. Trimming removed 0 bases at V and 1 base at J, with 15 bases between. The CDR3 consists of 17 residues. Germline V lookup: CDR1 LNHDA, CDR2 SQIVND (reference sequence). In DNA, the CDR3 is TGTGCCAGTAGTATAGATCCTCCCCCGGGGTCGAACACTGAAGCTTTCTTT. Amino acids: CASSIDPPPGSNTEAFF.